Each of the 10 T cell receptor beta chains below was sequenced from the same sample in a study of blood T cells in healthy people across ages. A second about 7 to 12 cycle PCR used barcoded and J-beta primers. In TCRdb, the 5' RACE reads were re-called with MiXCR into one record per CDR3 protein. This sample has fewer than 2 million distinct CDR3 sequences, with about two fifths found just once. The specimen sequenced was blood. Source of these receptors: a human donor in good health.

Only a few counts were recorded for this clonotype. V usage is TRBV6-2 or TRBV6-3 and J usage is TRBJ2-7; D not resolved. This CDR3 region has 15 residues. Germline V gene data show CDR1 as MNHEY and CDR2 as SVGEGT. The ends were cut back, 7 bases at V and 7 bases at J, with 23 bases in the middle. CDR3 loop: CASNGRPSSYNEQYF. CDR3 bases: TGTGCCAGCAACGGACGGCCGAGCTCCTACAATGAGCAGTACTTC.

Worth noting for this clonotype: A much bigger clone sits one base away, suggesting this may be a read error. CDR3 loop: CSADRQGPYGNTF. The DNA for the CDR3 is TGCAGTGCCGACAGACAGGGGCCCTATGGCAACACCTTC. This chain links TRBV20-1 with TRBJ1-2, with TRBD1 matching 8 bases. The CDR3 has 13 amino acids. Germline CDR1 reads DFQATT; CDR2 reads SNEGSKA (reference sequence).

This clonotype appeared a single time. The genes are TRBV20-1 and TRBJ2-5; D assignment may be TRBD1 or TRBD2 (6 bases each). TRBJ2-7 matches the DNA end more closely, so the J call is doubtful. This CDR3 is built from 14 residues. Germline CDR1 is DFQATT and CDR2 is SNEGSKA (reference sequence). CDR3 coding DNA: TGCAGTGCTCGCCGACCAGGAGGGGGCTACGAGCAGTACTTC. This gives the protein CSARRPGGGYEQYF.

This clonotype was seen more than once but under ten times. J is TRBJ2-1 and V is TRBV4-3, with 9 bases matching TRBD1. In germline, CDR1 is LGHNA, CDR2 YSLEER. The CDR3 is made up of 17 amino acids. V was clipped by 0 bases and J by 5 bases; unmatched bases: 8. The CDR3 here is CASSQDQTGGFNNEQFF. CDR3 nucleotides: TGCGCCAGCAGCCAAGACCAGACAGGGGGATTCAACAATGAGCAGTTCTTC.

The chain joins TRBV6-5 to TRBJ2-1, with TRBD1 matching over 10 bases. Germline CDR1 is MNHEY and CDR2 is SVGAGI. The length of the CDR3 is 13 residues. Trimming at V came to 7 bases and at J to 7 bases, leaving 4 bases not matched to a gene. The CDR3 loop reads CASTTGGRNEQFF. The CDR3 DNA follows: TGTGCCAGCACGACAGGGGGCCGGAATGAGCAGTTCTTC.

V is TRBV4-3 and J is TRBJ1-5, with a possible D match to TRBD1 (6 bases). V dropped 2 bases and J dropped 3 bases, with 11 bases sitting between them. From germline, CDR1 is LGHNA and CDR2 YSLEER. This CDR3 comprises 15 residues. CDR3 residues: CASSQFTGNNQPQHF. CDR3 bases: TGCGCCAGCAGCCAATTTACAGGGAACAATCAGCCCCAGCATTTT.

This chain links TRBV4-1 with TRBJ1-1, with D possibly being TRBD1 (6 bases). Germline loops: CDR1 MGHRA, CDR2 YSYEKL. This CDR3 has 13 amino acids. V lost 3 bases, J lost 5 bases, and 10 bases lay in between. The CDR3 DNA reads as TGCGCCAGCAGCCACGGGAGGGGGACTGAAGCTTTCTTT. Protein product: CASSHGRGTEAFF.

This clonotype came up a few times. V usage is TRBV11-2 and J usage is TRBJ1-4, with a possible D match to TRBD1 (5 bases). Germline CDR1 SGHAT, CDR2 FQNNGV. The V end was cut by 4 bases, the J end by 6 bases, with 15 bases between. The CDR3 consists of 15 residues. The CDR3 spells CASSYWDARDEKLFF. In DNA form, the CDR3 reads TGTGCCAGCAGCTATTGGGACGCCCGGGATGAAAAACTGTTTTTT.

The chain uses TRBV4-1 and TRBJ2-1, with D uncertain. The CDR3 runs to 14 residues. Germline V gives CDR1 MGHRA, CDR2 YSYEKL. V dropped 0 bases and J dropped 9 bases, with 12 bases sitting between them. The CDR3 coding sequence is TGCGCCAGCAGCCAAGAAATAGTAGTTCGTGAGCAGTTCTTC. This gives the protein CASSQEIVVREQFF.

This clonotype has a single count. This rearrangement joins TRBV6-6 to TRBJ1-1; D gene ambiguous. The CDR3 spans 14 residues. V was pared by 6 bases and J by 5 bases, with 16 bases between. CDR1 is MNHNY and CDR2 is SVGAGI in the germline V gene (reference sequence). For the CDR3, the DNA is TGTGCCAGCAGCCCCCTTGAGGGAGTAACTGAAGCTTTCTTT. Protein sequence: CASSPLEGVTEAFF.